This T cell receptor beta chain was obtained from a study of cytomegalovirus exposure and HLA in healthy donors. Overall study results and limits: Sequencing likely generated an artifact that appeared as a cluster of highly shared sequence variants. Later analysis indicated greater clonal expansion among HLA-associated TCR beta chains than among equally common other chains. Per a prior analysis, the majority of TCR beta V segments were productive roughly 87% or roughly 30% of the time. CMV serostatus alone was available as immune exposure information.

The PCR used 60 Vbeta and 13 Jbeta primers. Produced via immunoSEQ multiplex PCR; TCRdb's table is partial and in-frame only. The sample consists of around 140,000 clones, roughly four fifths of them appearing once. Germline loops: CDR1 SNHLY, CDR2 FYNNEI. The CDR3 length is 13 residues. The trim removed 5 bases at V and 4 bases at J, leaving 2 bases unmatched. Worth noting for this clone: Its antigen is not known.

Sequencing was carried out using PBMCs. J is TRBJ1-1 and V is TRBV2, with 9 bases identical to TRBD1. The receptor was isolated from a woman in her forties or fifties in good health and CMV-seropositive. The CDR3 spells CASSLDRGTEAFF. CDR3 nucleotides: TGTGCCAGCAGTTTGGACAGGGGCACTGAAGCTTTCTTT.